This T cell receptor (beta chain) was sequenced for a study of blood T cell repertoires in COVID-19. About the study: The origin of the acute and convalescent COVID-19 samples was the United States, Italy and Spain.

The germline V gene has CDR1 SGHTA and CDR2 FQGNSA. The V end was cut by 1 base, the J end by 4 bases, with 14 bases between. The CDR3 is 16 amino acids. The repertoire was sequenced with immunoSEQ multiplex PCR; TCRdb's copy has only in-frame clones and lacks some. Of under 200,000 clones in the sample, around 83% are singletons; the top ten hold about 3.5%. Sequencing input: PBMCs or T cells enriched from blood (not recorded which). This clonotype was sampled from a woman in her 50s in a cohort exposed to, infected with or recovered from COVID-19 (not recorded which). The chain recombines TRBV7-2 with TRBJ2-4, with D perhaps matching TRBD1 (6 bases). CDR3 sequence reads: CASSLVFRGGKNIQYF. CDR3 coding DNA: TGTGCCAGCAGCTTAGTTTTCAGGGGCGGGAAAAACATTCAGTACTTC.